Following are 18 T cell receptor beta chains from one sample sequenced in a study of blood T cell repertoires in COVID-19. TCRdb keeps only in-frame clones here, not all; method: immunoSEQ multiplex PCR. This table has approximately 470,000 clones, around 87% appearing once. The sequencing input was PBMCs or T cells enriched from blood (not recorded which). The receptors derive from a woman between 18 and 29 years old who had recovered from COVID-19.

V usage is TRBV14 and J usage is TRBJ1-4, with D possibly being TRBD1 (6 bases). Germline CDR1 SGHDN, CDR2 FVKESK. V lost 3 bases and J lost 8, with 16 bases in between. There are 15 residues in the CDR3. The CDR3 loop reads CASSHLGGRGEKLFF. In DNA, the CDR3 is TGTGCCAGCAGCCACCTTGGCGGCAGGGGAGAAAAACTGTTTTTT.

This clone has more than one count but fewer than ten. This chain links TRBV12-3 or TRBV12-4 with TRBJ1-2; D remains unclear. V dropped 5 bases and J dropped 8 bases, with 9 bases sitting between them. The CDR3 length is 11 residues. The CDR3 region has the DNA TGTGCCAGCAGTAACTGGTACGGCTACACCTTC. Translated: CASSNWYGYTF.

CDR3 DNA sequence: TGTGCCATCAGTGGGGGGCTCGACACTGAAGCTTTCTTT. This translates into CAISGGLDTEAFF. V is TRBV10-3 and J is TRBJ1-1; tentatively, D is TRBD1 (6 bases). The CDR3 extends over 13 amino acids. Germline CDR1 and CDR2: ENHRY and SYGVKD. The V end was cut by 4 bases, the J end by 3 bases, with 9 bases between.

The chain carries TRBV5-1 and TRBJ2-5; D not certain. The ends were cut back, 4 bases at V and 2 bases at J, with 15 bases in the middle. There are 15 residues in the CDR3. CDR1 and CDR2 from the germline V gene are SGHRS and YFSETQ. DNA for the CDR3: TGCGCCAGCAGCCCCGAGGTCGTCCGACAAGAGACCCAGTACTTC. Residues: CASSPEVVRQETQYF. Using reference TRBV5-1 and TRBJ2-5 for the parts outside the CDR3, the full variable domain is KAGVTQTPRYLIKTRGQQVTLSCSPISGHRSVSWYQQTPGQGLQFLFEYFSETQRNKGNFPGRFSGRQFSNSRSEMNVSTLELGDSALYLCASSPEVVRQETQYFGPGTRLLVL.

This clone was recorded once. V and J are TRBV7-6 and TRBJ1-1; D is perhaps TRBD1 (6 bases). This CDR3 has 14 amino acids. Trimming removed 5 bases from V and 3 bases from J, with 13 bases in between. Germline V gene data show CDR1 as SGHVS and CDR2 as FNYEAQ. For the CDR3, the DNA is TGTGCCAGCAGCCGACTGGCAGGGGACACTGAAGCTTTCTTT. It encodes CASSRLAGDTEAFF. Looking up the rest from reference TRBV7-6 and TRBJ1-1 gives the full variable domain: GAGVSQSPRYKVTKRGQDVALRCDPISGHVSLYWYRQALGQGPEFLTYFNYEAQQDKSGLPNDRFSAERPEGSISTLTIQRTEQRDSAMYRCASSRLAGDTEAFFGQGTRLTVV.

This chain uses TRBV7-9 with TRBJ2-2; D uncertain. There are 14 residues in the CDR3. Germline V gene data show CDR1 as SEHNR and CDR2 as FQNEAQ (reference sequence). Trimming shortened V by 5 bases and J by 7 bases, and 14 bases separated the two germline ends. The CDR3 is CASSRALPDGELFF. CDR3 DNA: TGTGCCAGCAGCCGTGCACTACCTGACGGGGAGCTGTTTTTT. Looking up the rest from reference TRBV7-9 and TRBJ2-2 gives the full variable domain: DTGVSQNPRHKITKRGQNVTFRCDPISEHNRLYWYRQTLGQGPEFLTYFQNEAQLEKSRLLSDRFSAERPKGSFSTLEIQRTEQGDSAMYLCASSRALPDGELFFGEGSRLTVL.

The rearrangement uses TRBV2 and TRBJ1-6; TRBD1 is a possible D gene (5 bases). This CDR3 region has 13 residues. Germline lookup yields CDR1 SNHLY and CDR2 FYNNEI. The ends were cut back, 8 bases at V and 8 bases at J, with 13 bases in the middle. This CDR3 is CASLRVRDSPLHF. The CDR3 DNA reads TGTGCCAGCCTCAGGGTGAGAGATTCACCCCTCCACTTT.

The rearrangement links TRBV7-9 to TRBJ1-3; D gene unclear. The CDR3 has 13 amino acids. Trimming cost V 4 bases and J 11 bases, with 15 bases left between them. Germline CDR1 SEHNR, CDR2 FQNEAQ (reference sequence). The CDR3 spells CASSSSAPGAIYF. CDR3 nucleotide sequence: TGTGCCAGCAGCTCCTCAGCCCCCGGGGCCATATATTTT.

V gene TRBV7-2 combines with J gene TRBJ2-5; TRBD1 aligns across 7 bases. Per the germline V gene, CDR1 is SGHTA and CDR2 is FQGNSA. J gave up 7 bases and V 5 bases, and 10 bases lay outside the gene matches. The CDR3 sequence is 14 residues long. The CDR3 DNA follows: TGTGCCAGCAGCCTAGACAGGGCGGATGGGACCCAGTACTTC. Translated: CASSLDRADGTQYF.

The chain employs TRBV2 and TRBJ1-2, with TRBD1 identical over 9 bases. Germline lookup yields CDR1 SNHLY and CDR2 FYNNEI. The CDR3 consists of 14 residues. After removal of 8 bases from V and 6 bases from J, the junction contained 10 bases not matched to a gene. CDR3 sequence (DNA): TGTGCCAGCCAAGGGACAGGGTCGTCCCATGGCTACACCTTC. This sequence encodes CASQGTGSSHGYTF.

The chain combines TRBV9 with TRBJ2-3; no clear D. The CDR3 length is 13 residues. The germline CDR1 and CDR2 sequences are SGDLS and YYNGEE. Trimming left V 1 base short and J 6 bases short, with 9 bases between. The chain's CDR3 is CASSVSLSDTQYF. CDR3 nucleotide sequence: TGTGCCAGCAGCGTAAGCCTGTCTGATACGCAGTATTTT.

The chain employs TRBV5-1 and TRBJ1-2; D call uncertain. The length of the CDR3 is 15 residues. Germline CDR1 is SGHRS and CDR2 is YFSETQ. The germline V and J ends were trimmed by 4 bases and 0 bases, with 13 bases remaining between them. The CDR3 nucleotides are TGCGCCAGCAGCATCGGAGGCCTGACTAACTATGGCTACACCTTC. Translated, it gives CASSIGGLTNYGYTF.

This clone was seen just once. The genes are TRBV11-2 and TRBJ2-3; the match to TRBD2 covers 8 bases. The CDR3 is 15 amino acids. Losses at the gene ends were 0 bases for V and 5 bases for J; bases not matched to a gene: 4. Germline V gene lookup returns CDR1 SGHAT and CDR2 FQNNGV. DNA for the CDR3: TGTGCCAGCAGCTTAGATGGCGGGGGGCAAGATACGCAGTATTTT. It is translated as CASSLDGGGQDTQYF.

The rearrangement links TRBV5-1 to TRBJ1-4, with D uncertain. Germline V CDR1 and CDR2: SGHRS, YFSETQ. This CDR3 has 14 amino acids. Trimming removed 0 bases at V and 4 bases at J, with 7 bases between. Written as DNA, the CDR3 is TGCGCCAGCAGCTTGGGAAACGGTAATGAAAAACTGTTTTTT. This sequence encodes CASSLGNGNEKLFF.

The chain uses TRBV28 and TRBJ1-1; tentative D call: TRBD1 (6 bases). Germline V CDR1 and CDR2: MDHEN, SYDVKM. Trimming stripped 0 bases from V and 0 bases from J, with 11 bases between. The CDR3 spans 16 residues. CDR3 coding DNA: TGTGCCAGCAGTTTATGGGGTACAGGGCTGAACACTGAAGCTTTCTTT. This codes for CASSLWGTGLNTEAFF.

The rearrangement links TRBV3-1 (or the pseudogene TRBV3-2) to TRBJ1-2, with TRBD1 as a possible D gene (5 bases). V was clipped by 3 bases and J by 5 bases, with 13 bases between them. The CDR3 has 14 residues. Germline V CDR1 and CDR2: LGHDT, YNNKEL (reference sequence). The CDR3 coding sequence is TGTGCCAGCAGCCATTCGACAGAGAAATATGGCTACACCTTC. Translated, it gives CASSHSTEKYGYTF.

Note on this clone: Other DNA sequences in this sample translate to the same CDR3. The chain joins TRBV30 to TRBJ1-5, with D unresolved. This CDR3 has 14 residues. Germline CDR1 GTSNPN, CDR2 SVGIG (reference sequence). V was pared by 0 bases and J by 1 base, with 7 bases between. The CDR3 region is CAWSVGGSNQPQHF. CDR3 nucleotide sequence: TGTGCCTGGAGTGTAGGAGGGAGCAATCAGCCCCAGCATTTT.

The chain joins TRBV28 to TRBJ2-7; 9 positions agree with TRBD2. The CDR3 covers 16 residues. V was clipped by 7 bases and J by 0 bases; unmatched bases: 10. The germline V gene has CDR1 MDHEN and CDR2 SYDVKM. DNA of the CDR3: TGTGCCAGCACCGATCTAGCGGGACTCCTCTCCTACGAGCAGTACTTC. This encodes CASTDLAGLLSYEQYF.